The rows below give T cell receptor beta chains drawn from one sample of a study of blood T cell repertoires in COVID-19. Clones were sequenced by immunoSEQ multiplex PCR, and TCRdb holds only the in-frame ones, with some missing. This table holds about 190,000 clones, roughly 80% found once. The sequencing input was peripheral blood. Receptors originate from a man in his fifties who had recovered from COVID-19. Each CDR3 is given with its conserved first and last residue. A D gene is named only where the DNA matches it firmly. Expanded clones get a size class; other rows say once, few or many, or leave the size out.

cdr3_aa: CASSQDDWASGSPDTQYF
cdr3_nt: TGTGCCAGCAGCCAAGATGATTGGGCTAGCGGGAGCCCAGATACGCAGTATTTT
v_call: TRBV3-1/TRBV3-2
clone_size: .
d_call: TRBD2
j_call: TRBJ2-3

cdr3_aa: CASSQYGGPYNEQFF
cdr3_nt: TGTGCCAGCAGCCAATACGGTGGGCCTTACAATGAGCAGTTCTTC
v_call: TRBV14
clone_size: .
d_call: .
j_call: TRBJ2-1

cdr3_aa: CASSPGLASEQYF
cdr3_nt: TGTGCCAGCAGCCCGGGACTAGCTAGCGAGCAGTACTTC
v_call: TRBV2
clone_size: .
d_call: TRBD2
j_call: TRBJ2-7

cdr3_aa: CASSQSTGANHQETQYF
cdr3_nt: TGTGCCAGCAGCCAGTCTACAGGGGCGAACCACCAAGAGACCCAGTACTTC
v_call: TRBV3-1/TRBV3-2
clone_size: .
d_call: TRBD1
j_call: TRBJ2-5

cdr3_aa: CASSYGGSNQPQHF
cdr3_nt: TGTGCCAGCAGTTACGGGGGGAGCAATCAGCCCCAGCATTTT
v_call: TRBV6-2/TRBV6-3
clone_size: .
d_call: .
j_call: TRBJ1-5

cdr3_aa: CASSVVAGPDTQYF
cdr3_nt: TGTGCCAGCAGCGTAGTAGCGGGACCAGATACGCAGTATTTT
v_call: TRBV9
clone_size: few
d_call: TRBD2
j_call: TRBJ2-3

cdr3_aa: CASSYSTSGSFTDTQYF
cdr3_nt: TGTGCCAGCAGTTACTCGACTAGCGGGAGCTTCACAGATACGCAGTATTTT
v_call: TRBV6-2/TRBV6-3
clone_size: .
d_call: TRBD2
j_call: TRBJ2-3

cdr3_aa: CASSPMTSGNTDTQYF
cdr3_nt: TGCGCCAGCAGCCCTATGACTAGCGGGAACACAGATACGCAGTATTTT
v_call: TRBV4-1
clone_size: few
d_call: TRBD2
j_call: TRBJ2-3

cdr3_aa: CASSVNPAGVDEQFF
cdr3_nt: TGTGCCAGCAGTGTGAACCCAGCGGGAGTGGATGAGCAGTTCTTC
v_call: TRBV7-7
clone_size: .
d_call: TRBD2
j_call: TRBJ2-1

cdr3_aa: CASSYGLRTDTQYF
cdr3_nt: TGTGCCAGCAGCTACGGGTTAAGAACAGATACGCAGTATTTT
v_call: TRBV14
clone_size: .
d_call: .
j_call: TRBJ2-3

cdr3_aa: CASSRREDNEAFF
cdr3_nt: TGTGCCAGCTCACGAAGGGAGGACAATGAAGCTTTCTTT
v_call: TRBV18
clone_size: .
d_call: .
j_call: TRBJ1-1

cdr3_aa: CSVEDHKTGEVGGYTF
cdr3_nt: TGCAGCGTTGAAGATCACAAGACAGGGGAAGTAGGTGGCTACACCTTC
v_call: TRBV29-1
clone_size: few
d_call: TRBD1
j_call: TRBJ1-2

cdr3_aa: CASSQAKNIQYF
cdr3_nt: TGTGCCAGCAGCCAAGCCAAAAACATTCAGTACTTC
v_call: TRBV5-5
clone_size: .
d_call: .
j_call: TRBJ2-4

cdr3_aa: CASSPSPGELFF
cdr3_nt: TGTGCCAGCAGCCCATCCCCCGGGGAGCTGTTTTTT
v_call: TRBV11-3
clone_size: .
d_call: .
j_call: TRBJ2-2

cdr3_aa: CASSPYQDYNEQFF
cdr3_nt: TGTGCCAGCTCACCGTACCAGGATTACAATGAGCAGTTCTTC
v_call: TRBV18
clone_size: .
d_call: .
j_call: TRBJ2-1

cdr3_aa: CASSPQGQITGELFF
cdr3_nt: TGTGCCAGCAGCCCCCAAGGACAGATCACCGGGGAGCTGTTTTTT
v_call: TRBV7-6
clone_size: .
d_call: .
j_call: TRBJ2-2

cdr3_aa: CASSLIRGDTQYF
cdr3_nt: TGTGCCAGCAGCTTAATAAGGGGGGATACGCAGTATTTT
v_call: TRBV7-9
clone_size: .
d_call: .
j_call: TRBJ2-3

cdr3_aa: CASSQVLGQNQPQHF
cdr3_nt: TGTGCCAGCAGCCAAGTTTTGGGGCAGAATCAGCCCCAGCATTTT
v_call: TRBV4-2
clone_size: .
d_call: .
j_call: TRBJ1-5

cdr3_aa: CASTSRYNEQFF
cdr3_nt: TGTGCCAGCACTAGCCGGTACAATGAGCAGTTCTTC
v_call: TRBV12-3/TRBV12-4
clone_size: .
d_call: .
j_call: TRBJ2-1

cdr3_aa: CASNSDRYNEQFF
cdr3_nt: TGTGCCAGCAACTCGGACAGGTACAATGAGCAGTTCTTC
v_call: TRBV12-3/TRBV12-4
clone_size: .
d_call: TRBD1
j_call: TRBJ2-1